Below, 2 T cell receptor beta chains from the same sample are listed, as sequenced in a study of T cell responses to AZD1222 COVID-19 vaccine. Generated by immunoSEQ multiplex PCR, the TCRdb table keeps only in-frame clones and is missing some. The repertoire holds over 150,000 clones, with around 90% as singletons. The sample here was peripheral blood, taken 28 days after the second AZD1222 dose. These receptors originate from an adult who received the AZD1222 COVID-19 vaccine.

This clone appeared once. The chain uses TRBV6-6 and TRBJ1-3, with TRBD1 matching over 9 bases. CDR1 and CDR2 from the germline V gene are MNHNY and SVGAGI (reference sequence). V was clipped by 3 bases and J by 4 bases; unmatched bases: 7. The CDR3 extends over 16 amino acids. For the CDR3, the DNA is TGTGCCAGCAGTTATCTCGGGACAGGGCTGGGAAACACCATATATTTT. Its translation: CASSYLGTGLGNTIYF.

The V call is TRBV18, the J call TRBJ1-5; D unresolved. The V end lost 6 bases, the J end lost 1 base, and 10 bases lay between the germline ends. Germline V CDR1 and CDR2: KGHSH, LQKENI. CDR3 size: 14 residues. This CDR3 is CASSLGESNQPQHF. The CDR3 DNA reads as TGTGCCAGCTCCCTGGGAGAGAGCAATCAGCCCCAGCATTTT. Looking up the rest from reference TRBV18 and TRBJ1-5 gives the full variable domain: NAGVMQNPRHLVRRRGQEARLRCSPMKGHSHVYWYRQLPEEGLKFMVYLQKENIIDESGMPKERFSAEFPKEGPSILRIQQVVRGDSAAYFCASSLGESNQPQHFGDGTRLSIL.